The 29 T cell receptor beta chains below come from one sample, sequenced in a study of CD8 T cells in ankylosing spondylitis. One entry per CDR3 protein, called by TCRdb with MiXCR from the 5' RACE reads. The sample carries roughly 230,000 distinct CDR3 sequences, roughly 18% recorded once. Material: blood, either unsorted or a sorted T cell fraction (not recorded which). These receptor sequences come from a male donor with ankylosing spondylitis or in good health (not recorded which).

V and J are TRBV10-3 and TRBJ2-7, with 11 bases matching TRBD2. Germline V gene lookup returns CDR1 ENHRY and CDR2 SYGVKD. CDR3 length equals 14 residues. The V segment lost 8 bases and the J segment 5 bases; nucleotides outside the gene matches: 8. CDR3: CAIGPGTSGDEQYF. In DNA, the CDR3 is TGTGCCATCGGCCCCGGGACTAGCGGAGACGAGCAGTACTTC.

The rearrangement uses TRBV5-1 and TRBJ1-5; TRBD1 matches at 7 bases. The CDR3 totals 15 residues. The germline V gene encodes CDR1 SGHRS and CDR2 YFSETQ. V was pared by 1 base and J by 2 bases, with 3 bases of the junction left unmatched. For the CDR3, the DNA is TGCGCCAGCAGCTTGCAGGGGGATGGCAATCAGCCCCAGCATTTT. As protein: CASSLQGDGNQPQHF.

This clonotype came up a few times. The V gene is TRBV14, the J gene TRBJ1-2; the D is unclear. Germline CDR1 SGHDN, CDR2 FVKESK. V was cut by 1 base and J by 4 bases, with 7 bases left in between. This CDR3 contains 13 residues. CDR3 nucleotide sequence: TGTGCCAGCAGCCAAGTCGGGATCTATGGCTACACCTTC. It encodes CASSQVGIYGYTF.

This clonotype appeared a few times. The chain joins TRBV6-2 or TRBV6-3 to TRBJ2-1; weak D call: TRBD1 (6 bases). The CDR3 totals 14 residues. Trimming removed 2 bases at V and 8 bases at J, with 13 bases between. Germline CDR1 reads MNHEY; CDR2 reads SVGEGT. The DNA of the CDR3 is TGTGCCAGCAGTTACCCCCAGGGGTCCGATGAGCAGTTCTTC. It yields the protein CASSYPQGSDEQFF.

There are a few counts of this clonotype. The chain carries TRBV20-1 and TRBJ1-5; 8 nucleotides agree with TRBD1. The junction had 7 bases not matched to a gene; V was cut back by 5 bases and J by 4 bases. The germline V gene has CDR1 DFQATT and CDR2 SNEGSKA (reference sequence). The CDR3 contains 14 residues. CDR3 amino acids: CSAGQTGANQPQHF. CDR3 sequence (DNA): TGCAGTGCTGGCCAGACAGGGGCAAATCAGCCCCAGCATTTT.

This clonotype has a handful of counts. The chain uses TRBV9 and TRBJ2-4; TRBD2 aligns across 14 bases. The trim removed 0 bases at V and 8 bases at J, leaving 1 base unmatched. Per the germline V gene, CDR1 is SGDLS and CDR2 is YYNGEE. The CDR3 sequence is 15 residues long. Written as DNA, the CDR3 is TGTGCCAGCAGCGTAGCGGGACTAGCGGGAGACATTCAGTACTTC. It translates to CASSVAGLAGDIQYF.

The chain employs TRBV5-1 and TRBJ2-5; 14 nucleotides match TRBD2. J lost 4 bases, V lost 4 bases, and 3 bases had no gene match. Germline CDR1 SGHRS, CDR2 YFSETQ. CDR3 length: 15 residues. CDR3 sequence reads: CASSPGLAGAETQYF. CDR3 nucleotides: TGCGCCAGCAGCCCGGGACTAGCGGGAGCAGAGACCCAGTACTTC.

J is TRBJ2-7 and V is TRBV13; 8 nucleotides agree with TRBD2. CDR3 length equals 16 residues. Germline V gives CDR1 PRHDT, CDR2 FYEKMQ (reference sequence). V trimming: 2 bases; J trimming: 5 bases; junction bases outside the gene matches: 11. The CDR3 sequence: CASSLMRPGLGDEQYF. The CDR3 region has the DNA TGTGCCAGCAGCTTAATGAGACCGGGACTAGGAGACGAGCAGTACTTC.

This clonotype was seen a few times. The chain combines TRBV20-1 with TRBJ2-7; D gene ambiguous. Germline V gene data show CDR1 as DFQATT and CDR2 as SNEGSKA (reference sequence). Trimming removed 0 bases at V and 4 bases at J, with 19 bases between. The CDR3 consists of 16 residues. CDR3 region: CSARDNGAPNFYEQYF. The CDR3 coding sequence is TGCAGTGCTAGAGATAACGGCGCCCCGAACTTTTACGAGCAGTACTTC.

This chain connects TRBV7-2 to TRBJ2-2, with D hard to call. The CDR3 extends over 14 amino acids. Trimming shortened V by 5 bases and J by 6 bases, and 13 bases separated the two germline ends. Germline lookup yields CDR1 SGHTA and CDR2 FQGNSA. CDR3 DNA: TGTGCCAGCAGCCCCTCCCTGTTGGCCGGGGAGCTGTTTTTT. It codes for CASSPSLLAGELFF.

This clonotype was picked up many times. V usage is TRBV29-1 and J usage is TRBJ2-3; D is ambiguous. The ends were cut back, 7 bases at V and 2 bases at J, with 13 bases in the middle. The CDR3 extends over 13 amino acids. CDR1 is SQVTM and CDR2 is ANQGSEA in the germline V gene. The CDR3 nucleotides read TGCAGCGCCGGGCAGTCGGACACAGATACGCAGTATTTT. This gives the protein CSAGQSDTDTQYF.

This clonotype was counted only a few times. The gene calls are TRBV9 and TRBJ2-7; D not certain. From germline, CDR1 is SGDLS and CDR2 YYNGEE. The CDR3 runs to 18 residues. Trimming shortened V by 3 bases and J by 1 base, and 23 bases separated the two germline ends. The CDR3 is CASSERPLTESRSYEQYF. The DNA of the CDR3 is TGTGCCAGCAGCGAGAGGCCCCTTACGGAGTCCCGTTCCTACGAGCAGTACTTC.

V gene TRBV10-1 combines with J gene TRBJ2-2; 11 nucleotides agree with TRBD2. The germline gives CDR1 WNHNN, CDR2 SYGVQD (reference sequence). Trimming cost V 0 bases and J 8 bases; bases outside gene matches: 8. The CDR3 covers 17 residues. DNA for the CDR3: TGCGCCAGCAGTGAGTCCGCACTAGCGGGAGCCTCTGGGGAGCTGTTTTTT. Its translation: CASSESALAGASGELFF.

This clonotype was counted a few times. The V and J genes are TRBV20-1 and TRBJ2-1, with no clear D. The CDR3 has 13 residues. Between the trimmed V and J ends, which lost 7 bases and 3 bases, there was a span of 13 bases. Per germline, CDR1 DFQATT and CDR2 SNEGSKA (reference sequence). The CDR3 DNA reads TGCAGTGGGTGCGAATGGGGCTACAATGAGCAGTTCTTC. Translated, it gives CSGCEWGYNEQFF.

This sequence joins TRBV12-3 or TRBV12-4 and TRBJ2-7; D is possibly TRBD1 (5 bases). V shed 6 bases and J shed 6 bases, with 12 bases lying between them. CDR3 length: 12 amino acids. CDR3 nucleotide sequence: TGTGCCAGCAGCGGACAAAACTTCGAGCAGTACTTC. Its protein is CASSGQNFEQYF.

Worth noting for this clonotype: The junction differs from germline at one of its ends, possibly a read error. The V call is TRBV2, the J call TRBJ2-5; TRBD2 agrees at 10 bases. CDR1 is SNHLY, CDR2 FYNNEI, per germline. The CDR3 has 19 residues. The CDR3 bases are TGTGCCATCAGTCCGCAACTAGCGGGACCCTTGACGTACCAAGAGACCCAGTACTTC. Translating gives CAISPQLAGPLTYQETQYF.

This clonotype turned up a few times. The chain joins TRBV11-2 to TRBJ2-5; perhaps TRBD2 as D (6 bases). With 0 bases removed from V and 2 bases from J, the gap between germline ends came to 7 bases. Germline CDR1 is SGHAT and CDR2 is FQNNGV. The CDR3 extends over 14 amino acids. In DNA form, the CDR3 reads TGTGCCAGCAGCTTAGATGCGGGGCAAGAGACCCAGTACTTC. Translated: CASSLDAGQETQYF.

This clonotype appeared a few times. The chain is built from TRBV9 and TRBJ2-7, with 8 bases aligning to TRBD2. CDR1 and CDR2 (germline): SGDLS, YYNGEE. CDR3 size: 14 residues. After removal of 3 bases from V and 5 bases from J, the junction contained 7 bases not matched to a gene. The chain's CDR3 is CASSDGTSLNEQYF. CDR3 sequence (DNA): TGTGCCAGCAGCGACGGGACTAGTTTAAACGAGCAGTACTTC.

A few counts support this clonotype. The genes are TRBV29-1 and TRBJ2-1; D gene uncertain. Germline V gene data show CDR1 as SQVTM and CDR2 as ANQGSEA. The CDR3 contains 11 residues. V was trimmed by 3 bases and J by 8 bases, leaving 8 bases between them. This CDR3 is CSVDPSDEQFF. The DNA of the CDR3 is TGCAGCGTTGATCCGTCGGATGAGCAGTTCTTC.

This clonotype was detected a few times. The genes are TRBV25-1 and TRBJ1-2; D might be TRBD1 (5 bases). The CDR3 covers 14 residues. The V and J ends lost 2 bases and 7 bases respectively, with 14 bases between them. Germline-derived CDR1 and CDR2 are MGHDK and SYGVNS. The CDR3 sequence is CASSERGDSSGYTF. The DNA of the CDR3 is TGTGCCAGCAGTGAACGGGGTGACAGCTCTGGCTACACCTTC.

This chain uses TRBV20-1 with TRBJ1-5; D gene uncertain. V lost 0 bases to trimming and J lost 2 bases, with 14 bases between them. Per the germline V gene, CDR1 is DFQATT and CDR2 is SNEGSKA (reference sequence). CDR3 length equals 16 residues. As DNA, the CDR3 is TGCAGTGCTAGAGATCCCAAAGATCTGGGCAATCAGCCCCAGCATTTT. Protein: CSARDPKDLGNQPQHF.

The chain has TRBV5-1 and TRBJ2-7; possibly TRBD2 for D (5 bases). The CDR3 contains 15 residues. Germline V gene data show CDR1 as SGHRS and CDR2 as YFSETQ. Trimming took 0 bases from V and 3 from J, leaving 13 bases between them. The CDR3 here is CASSLAEGSYYEQYF. The CDR3 DNA sequence: TGCGCCAGCAGCTTGGCCGAGGGATCCTACTACGAGCAGTACTTC.

This clonotype was detected a few times. The chain has TRBV4-1 and TRBJ2-1, with D perhaps assigned TRBD1 or TRBD2 (5 bases each). In germline, CDR1 is MGHRA, CDR2 YSYEKL. The CDR3 spans 13 residues. V lost 3 bases and J 6 bases, leaving 9 bases between the germline ends. CDR3 sequence (DNA): TGCGCCAGCAGCCAGGGGGAGAGCAATGAGCAGTTCTTC. Translated: CASSQGESNEQFF.

This CDR3 reads CSAPGEGWTDTQYF. The DNA for the CDR3 is TGCAGTGCTCCAGGGGAGGGATGGACAGATACGCAGTATTTT. V usage is TRBV20-1 and J usage is TRBJ2-3; D may be TRBD2 (7 bases). Trimming left V 5 bases short and J 3 bases short, with 15 bases between. Germline loops: CDR1 DFQATT, CDR2 SNEGSKA (reference sequence). There are 14 residues in the CDR3.

This clonotype was recorded a few times. The chain joins TRBV12-5 to TRBJ1-1; possible D gene TRBD1, 5 bases. The CDR3 is made up of 13 amino acids. V lost 5 bases, J lost 5 bases, and 12 bases lay in between. CDR1 and CDR2 from the germline V gene are LGHNT and FRNRAP. The chain's CDR3 is CASGPRGFTEAFF. The CDR3 bases are TGTGCTAGTGGTCCGAGGGGTTTTACTGAAGCTTTCTTT.

The rearrangement links TRBV28 to TRBJ2-1; 7 bases map to TRBD2. In germline, CDR1 is MDHEN, CDR2 SYDVKM. V shed 6 bases and J 6 bases; nucleotides not matched to a gene: 20. The CDR3 loop spans 18 amino acids. CDR3 coding DNA: TGTGCCAGCAGCACCAAGAGGATCCTACGCGGGAGTGTCAATGAGCAGTTCTTC. It specifies CASSTKRILRGSVNEQFF. Full variable domain (missing parts from reference TRBV28 and TRBJ2-1): DVKVTQSSRYLVKRTGEKVFLECVQDMDHENMFWYRQDPGLGLRLIYFSYDVKMKEKGDIPEGYSVSREKKERFSLILESASTNQTSMYLCASSTKRILRGSVNEQFFGPGTRLTVL.

This clonotype was seen a handful of times. The V gene is TRBV6-5, the J gene TRBJ1-5; no definite D call. Per germline, CDR1 MNHEY and CDR2 SVGAGI. The CDR3 totals 13 residues. The V gene lost 2 bases and the J gene lost 9 bases, with 11 bases spanning the gap. CDR3 coding DNA: TGTGCCAGCAGTTACGACGGGCGTCCGCCCCAGCATTTT. Amino acid sequence: CASSYDGRPPQHF.

CDR3 nucleotide sequence: TGTGCCAGCAGCCTAGGCCACCAAGAGACCCAGTACTTC. Its translation is CASSLGHQETQYF. The J gene is TRBJ2-5, the V gene TRBV9; unclear D gene. Trimming pared 4 bases from V and 0 bases from J, leaving 7 bases between. The CDR3 has 13 residues. The germline gives CDR1 SGDLS, CDR2 YYNGEE.

This clonotype occurred a few times. J is TRBJ2-7 and V is TRBV20-1; 7 bases fit TRBD1. Unmatched junction bases numbered 12, after V lost 3 bases and J lost 1 base. Per the germline V gene, CDR1 is DFQATT and CDR2 is SNEGSKA (reference sequence). The CDR3 consists of 16 residues. This CDR3 is CSARAIRTGVSYEQYF. DNA of the CDR3: TGCAGTGCTAGGGCAATCCGGACAGGCGTTTCCTACGAGCAGTACTTC.